The 22 T cell receptor beta chains given below trace back to one sample, sequenced in a study of blood T cells in healthy people across ages. A second PCR of about 6 to 12 cycles used a sample-barcoded 5' primer and a J-beta primer mix. TCRdb ran MiXCR on the 5' RACE reads and lists one entry per CDR3 protein. The sample has about 1,000,000 distinct CDR3 sequences; 35% to 50% are singletons. The sample consisted of blood. The receptors come from a woman aged 55-69 years in good health.

The chain joins TRBV27 to TRBJ1-2, with TRBD1 as a possible D gene (5 bases). Between the trimmed V and J ends, which lost 3 bases and 8 bases, there was a span of 13 bases. Per the germline V gene, CDR1 is MNHEY and CDR2 is SMNVEV (reference sequence). The CDR3 totals 13 residues. The CDR3 DNA reads TGTGCCAGCAGTTTGGCGGGGACTGGAGGCTACACCTTC. Translated: CASSLAGTGGYTF.

This clonotype was observed a handful of times. The V and J genes are TRBV30 and TRBJ2-7; D might be TRBD1 (5 bases). CDR1 and CDR2 from the germline V gene are GTSNPN and SVGIG (reference sequence). The CDR3 loop spans 15 amino acids. V was clipped by 0 bases and J by 0 bases, with 12 bases between them. The CDR3 protein is CAWSVKTVSSYEQYF. CDR3 coding DNA: TGTGCCTGGAGTGTCAAGACAGTGAGCTCCTACGAGCAGTACTTC.

The V gene is TRBV6-1, the J gene TRBJ2-1, with TRBD2 identical over 9 bases. The V segment lost 2 bases and the J segment 7 bases; nucleotides outside the gene matches: 6. The CDR3 is made up of 15 amino acids. Germline V gene data show CDR1 as MNHNS and CDR2 as SASEGT. CDR3 coding DNA: TGTGCCAGCAGTGAAAGGCGGGGGGGCTATAATGAGCAGTTCTTC. Protein product: CASSERRGGYNEQFF.

The V call is TRBV6-1, the J call TRBJ2-6; D unclear. This CDR3 spans 18 amino acids. Germline loops: CDR1 MNHNS, CDR2 SASEGT. Trimming shortened V by 7 bases and J by 0 bases, and 19 bases separated the two germline ends. In nucleotides, the CDR3 is TGTGCCAGCACCAAACCATATCTAAGGACCTCTGGGGCCAACGTCCTGACTTTC. Its translation: CASTKPYLRTSGANVLTF.

This clonotype was detected ten times or more. The DNA of the CDR3 is TGCAGCGTTGTTGGGGACAGGGTTTCTCCCTACGAGCAGTACTTC. Translating gives CSVVGDRVSPYEQYF. The J gene is TRBJ2-7, the V gene TRBV29-1, with TRBD1 matching 9 bases. With 4 bases clipped from V and 2 bases from J, the junction kept 9 bases outside the gene matches. Germline V lookup: CDR1 SQVTM, CDR2 ANQGSEA. The CDR3 is 15 amino acids.

This clonotype was counted once. The rearrangement uses TRBV27 and TRBJ2-1, with TRBD2 matching over 11 bases. The V gene end was trimmed by 4 bases and the J gene end by 0 bases; junction bases not matched to a gene: 5. CDR1 and CDR2 from the germline V gene are MNHEY and SMNVEV (reference sequence). This CDR3 spans 17 amino acids. The CDR3 DNA reads as TGTGCCAGCAGTTCCTTAGCGGGAGGGGCCTCCTACAATGAGCAGTTCTTC. This encodes CASSSLAGGASYNEQFF.

The chain has TRBV29-1 and TRBJ2-5, with 10 bases lining up with TRBD2. With V trimmed by 4 bases and J by 5 bases, 7 bases remained unmatched. The CDR3 consists of 14 residues. Germline V CDR1 and CDR2: SQVTM, ANQGSEA. CDR3 in amino acids: CSVGRAGGTETQYF. The DNA of the CDR3 is TGCAGCGTTGGCCGAGCGGGAGGGACGGAGACCCAGTACTTC.

The rearrangement uses TRBV2 and TRBJ2-1, with 9 bases matching TRBD2. Trimming removed 3 bases from V and 4 bases from J; junction bases left unmatched: 4. Germline V gives CDR1 SNHLY, CDR2 FYNNEI. CDR3 size: 15 residues. The CDR3 sequence: CASSDAGGPYNEQFF. In DNA, the CDR3 is TGTGCCAGCAGTGATGCGGGAGGGCCTTACAATGAGCAGTTCTTC.

This clonotype was seen a handful of times. The chain is built from TRBV11-2 and TRBJ2-3, with D possibly being TRBD1 (5 bases). V lost 5 bases and J lost 2, with 20 bases in between. This CDR3 has 17 amino acids. Germline CDR1 reads SGHAT; CDR2 reads FQNNGV. CDR3 sequence reads: CASSPLQALRATDTQYF. The CDR3 DNA sequence: TGTGCCAGCAGCCCCTTACAGGCCCTCAGGGCCACAGATACGCAGTATTTT.

This chain uses TRBV5-1 with TRBJ1-3; D gene uncertain. In germline, CDR1 is SGHRS, CDR2 YFSETQ. The V end lost 4 bases, the J end lost 0 bases, and 11 bases lay between the germline ends. CDR3 length: 15 residues. CDR3 loop: CASSPGPTSGNTIYF. As DNA, the CDR3 is TGCGCCAGCAGCCCCGGGCCGACCTCTGGAAACACCATATATTTT.

Only a few counts were recorded for this clonotype. The chain has TRBV12-3 or TRBV12-4 and TRBJ2-5, with unresolved D. There are 14 residues in the CDR3. V was clipped by 6 bases and J by 0 bases, with 11 bases between them. The CDR3 protein is CASSLARYQETQYF. CDR3 DNA: TGTGCCAGCAGCCTCGCCAGGTACCAAGAGACCCAGTACTTC.

This clonotype turned up a few times. The chain uses TRBV20-1 and TRBJ2-5, with D uncertain. V dropped 5 bases and J dropped 11 bases, with 15 bases sitting between them. The CDR3 is made up of 11 amino acids. Germline V lookup: CDR1 DFQATT, CDR2 SNEGSKA (reference sequence). Here the CDR3 reads CSAPLTGAQYF. The CDR3 nucleotides read TGCAGTGCTCCACTGACTGGCGCGCAGTACTTC.

The chain couples TRBV29-1 to TRBJ1-1; the match to TRBD1 covers 8 bases. The V segment lost 4 bases and the J segment 6 bases; nucleotides outside the gene matches: 4. Looked up from germline, CDR1 is SQVTM and CDR2 is ANQGSEA. The CDR3 is 12 residues long. DNA for the CDR3: TGCAGCGTTGCCCGGGACAGGTCTGAAGCTTTCTTT. As protein: CSVARDRSEAFF.

This sequence joins TRBV30 and TRBJ2-7; TRBD1 might be the D (6 bases). CDR1 and CDR2 from the germline V gene are GTSNPN and SVGIG (reference sequence). The V end lost 3 bases, the J end lost 2 bases, and 11 bases lay between the germline ends. The CDR3 has 13 amino acids. In DNA form, the CDR3 reads TGTGCCTGGAGGTTTAAGGGGGCCTACGAGCAGTACTTC. Protein product: CAWRFKGAYEQYF. Full variable domain (remainder filled in from reference TRBV30 and TRBJ2-7): SQTIHQWPATLVQPVGSPLSLECTVEGTSNPNLYWYRQAAGRGLQLLFYSVGIGQISSEVPQNLSASRPQDRQFILSSKKLLLSDSGFYLCAWRFKGAYEQYFGPGTRLTVT.

V usage is TRBV9 and J usage is TRBJ2-7; the D is unclear. Looked up from germline, CDR1 is SGDLS and CDR2 is YYNGEE. The CDR3 is 14 amino acids. V lost 0 bases, J lost 3 bases, and 10 bases lay in between. CDR3 residues: CASSVALTVYEQYF. CDR3 bases: TGTGCCAGCAGCGTAGCTCTCACAGTCTACGAGCAGTACTTC.

Only a few counts were recorded for this clonotype. The chain employs TRBV10-3 and TRBJ2-5, with 8 bases matching TRBD2. Germline V gives CDR1 ENHRY, CDR2 SYGVKD. Unmatched junction bases numbered 3, after V lost 4 bases and J lost 2 bases. This CDR3 is 14 amino acids long. Here the CDR3 reads CAISVAGIQETQYF. The CDR3 nucleotides are TGTGCCATCAGTGTAGCGGGGATACAAGAGACCCAGTACTTC.

The chain joins TRBV12-3 or TRBV12-4 to TRBJ1-2; possible D gene TRBD1, 6 bases. This CDR3 has 16 residues. Deletions cut 0 bases from V and 4 bases from J, with 15 bases between. Written as DNA, the CDR3 is TGTGCCAGCAGTTTAGCGCTGGGCAGGGGCTTCTATGGCTACACCTTC. This codes for CASSLALGRGFYGYTF.

The chain has TRBV7-3 and TRBJ2-3; possibly TRBD1 for D (6 bases). The ends were cut back, 1 base at V and 4 bases at J, with 21 bases in the middle. The germline V gene encodes CDR1 SGHTA and CDR2 FQGTGA. The CDR3 is 18 residues long. The CDR3 here is CASSLMGRTVPGADTQYF. The CDR3 nucleotides read TGTGCCAGCAGCTTAATGGGACGGACAGTCCCTGGGGCAGATACGCAGTATTTT.

This clonotype was detected a few times. V is TRBV4-2 and J is TRBJ2-4, with a possible D match to TRBD1 (7 bases). The CDR3 loop spans 21 amino acids. The germline V gene has CDR1 LGHNA and CDR2 YNFKEQ. V was pared by 0 bases and J by 0 bases, with 24 bases between. The CDR3 protein is CASSQERSGGTAQGAKNIQYF. The DNA of the CDR3 is TGTGCCAGCAGCCAAGAAAGGTCGGGCGGGACAGCCCAGGGAGCCAAAAACATTCAGTACTTC.

This clonotype was seen more than once but under ten times. The chain couples TRBV28 to TRBJ2-7, with a weak D call TRBD2 (5 bases). CDR3 length equals 16 residues. V lost 6 bases and J 7 bases, leaving 25 bases between the germline ends. Germline assignment: CDR1 MDHEN and CDR2 SYDVKM. In nucleotides, the CDR3 is TGTGCCAGCAGCCCTATCCCCCCTCCCACGACGGGGGAGCAGTACTTC. This encodes CASSPIPPPTTGEQYF.

The V gene is TRBV5-1, the J gene TRBJ1-6; TRBD1 aligns across 7 bases. Trimming removed 5 bases from V and 6 bases from J; junction bases left unmatched: 5. The CDR3 totals 14 residues. Germline CDR1 is SGHRS and CDR2 is YFSETQ. The CDR3 bases are TGCGCCAGCAGTACGACAGGGTTTAATTCACCCCTCCACTTT. As protein: CASSTTGFNSPLHF.

The V and J genes are TRBV7-2 and TRBJ2-1; no clear D gene. This CDR3 contains 15 residues. Germline CDR1 is SGHTA and CDR2 is FQGNSA. Trimming took off 0 bases at V and 2 bases at J, with 8 bases between the two ends. The CDR3 DNA reads as TGTGCCAGCAGCTTAGCCCTATACACCTACAATGAGCAGTTCTTC. Protein sequence: CASSLALYTYNEQFF.